This TCR beta chain is drawn from a study of cytotoxic CD8 clonotypes in ibrutinib-treated CLL (dated by TCRdb to the early 2020s). With respect to the entire study: The cohort included around 16 treatment-naive and roughly ten relapsed/refractory patients; about 17 were IGHV unmutated. Cryopreserved peripheral blood mononuclear cells were obtained before treatment, at response, and at either sustained remission or disease progression. Of the 85 to 90 participants in the trial, 26 had longitudinal samples available. Response samples were taken after a median of about a year on treatment, ranging from about 6 to 40 months. Responses were partial in about 25 patients and complete in 2; after median around 66 months follow-up, about 14 stayed in remission and around 12 progressed. Every sample from remission and from progressive disease was obtained while the patients were still on ibrutinib. An average of about 250,000 productive templates and tens of thousands of productive rearrangements was obtained per sample.

Compared with germline, V lacks 6 bases and J lacks 2 bases; bases without a gene match: 5. CDR1 and CDR2 are drawn from the germline V gene (reference sequence): MNHEY, SMNVEV. The CDR3, cysteine through phenylalanine, is 15 amino acids long. Only the CDR3 DNA stays, 45 bases, in frame from base 1. The goal of deep resolution MiSeq sequencing was a depth between 1 in 1 million and 1 in 200,000 T cells, and coverage averaged 10x per clonotype. The immunoSEQ hsTCRB Kit was used to generate TCR beta libraries. The original pipeline was this. The data were analyzed with ImmunoSEQ Analyzer and ImmunoSEQ Data Assistant, and V, D and J gene assignments followed IMGT definitions. Clonality, with values ranging from 0 to 1, was calculated as one minus the normalized Shannon entropy of productive rearrangement frequencies. Public clonotype analysis was restricted to overrepresented clonotypes comprising at least 0.05% of each patient's repertoire. Approximately 13 age-matched healthy donor repertoires from immuneACCESS served as clonality controls. The clones in this table, taken by TCRdb from immuneACCESS, are in-frame only. Not every clone is retained; where verified, under half of the shortfall comes from an unresolved V gene, and the cause of the rest is unknown. V and J calls and clone size are given by that table; D and trimming were obtained from the DNA. A total of 130,000 or so clones appear in this sample, 79% of them only once. About 13% of the sample comes from the top ten.

Of note for this clone: What antigen it recognizes has not been identified. No base quality values were provided; no much bigger clone lies one nucleotide off.

Per the publication, the time point label means: approximately twelve months on ibrutinib. For TCR beta library preparation, approximately 2 micrograms of genomic DNA were extracted from the cryopreserved PBMCs. Longitudinal blood samples from CLL patients on ibrutinib monotherapy were analyzed using high-throughput TCR beta sequencing. The patients took part in an open-label, single-center phase 2 trial of ibrutinib monotherapy. The research as a whole found: An increase in clonality was observed at ibrutinib response, with clonality remaining stable during sustained remission and falling back toward baseline at progression. At baseline, clonality was higher than in age-matched healthy donors and showed a strong correlation with circulating CD8+ T-cell counts. Public clonotypes were rare and either contracted or stayed stable during treatment, and the rise in clonality at ibrutinib response reflected the expansion of private clonotypes. Sustained-remission and progressing patients did not have matched sampling times, and lymph node repertoires were not examined.

The sequenced sample was PBMCs, obtained after 12 months of ibrutinib treatment. The chain was built from TRBV27 and TRBJ2-3; 10 bases in between match TRBD2. The clonotype was recovered from a human donor with chronic lymphocytic leukemia. In nucleotide form, the sequence is TGTGCCAGCAGACTAGCGGGATCTCCCACAGATACGCAGTATTTT. This translates into CASRLAGSPTDTQYF.